This TCR beta chain was found in a study of OX40 agonist ivuxolimab in advanced cancers. Study context: An agonistic human IgG2 monoclonal antibody against OX40 (CD134) was given. The study reported partial responses in three patients: one hepatocellular carcinoma, two cutaneous melanoma.

Germline-derived CDR1 and CDR2 are MNHEY and SVGAGI. V dropped 11 bases and J dropped 2 bases, with 12 bases sitting between them. The CDR3 contains 12 residues. TCRdb's copy holds only in-frame clones and misses some; the assay was immunoSEQ multiplex PCR. The sample records about 91,000 clones, around 85% being singletons. Patients were excluded for autoimmune disease history or systemic immunosuppression. Blood sampling took place at baseline, cycle 4 day 1, and cycle 7 day 1. This clone was seen once. Sequencing was performed on CD4+ or CD8+ T cells sorted from blood, taken in a trial of the OX40 agonist ivuxolimab. This TCR came from an adult with an advanced solid tumor such as melanoma, head and neck, liver or kidney cancer. This rearrangement joins TRBV6-5 to TRBJ1-2, with a possible D match to TRBD1 (5 bases). CDR3 protein: CASRVANYGYTF. The CDR3 nucleotides read TGTGCCTCCAGGGTTGCGAACTATGGCTACACCTTC.